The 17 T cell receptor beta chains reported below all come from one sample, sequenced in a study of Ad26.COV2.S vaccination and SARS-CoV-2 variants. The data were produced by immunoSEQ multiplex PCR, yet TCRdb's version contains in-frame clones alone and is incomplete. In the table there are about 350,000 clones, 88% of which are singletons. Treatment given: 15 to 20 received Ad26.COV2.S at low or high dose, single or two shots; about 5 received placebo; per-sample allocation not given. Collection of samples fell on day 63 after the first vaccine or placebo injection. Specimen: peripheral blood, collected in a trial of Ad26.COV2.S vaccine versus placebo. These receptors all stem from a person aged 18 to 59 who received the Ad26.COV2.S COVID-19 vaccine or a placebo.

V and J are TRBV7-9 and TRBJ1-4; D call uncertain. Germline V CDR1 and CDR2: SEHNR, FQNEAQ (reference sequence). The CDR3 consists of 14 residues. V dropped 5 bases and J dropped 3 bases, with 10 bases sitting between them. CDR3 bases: TGTGCCAGCAGCGACCCTCCGTCTAATGAAAAACTGTTTTTT. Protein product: CASSDPPSNEKLFF. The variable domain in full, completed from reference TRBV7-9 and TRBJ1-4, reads DTGVSQNPRHKITKRGQNVTFRCDPISEHNRLYWYRQTLGQGPEFLTYFQNEAQLEKSRLLSDRFSAERPKGSFSTLEIQRTEQGDSAMYLCASSDPPSNEKLFFGSGTQLSVL.

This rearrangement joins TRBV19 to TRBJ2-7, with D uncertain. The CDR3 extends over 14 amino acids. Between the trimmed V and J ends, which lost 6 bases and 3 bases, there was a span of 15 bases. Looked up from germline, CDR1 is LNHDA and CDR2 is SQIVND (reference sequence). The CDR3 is CASRGLSRDYEQYF. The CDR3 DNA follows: TGTGCCAGTAGGGGTTTGAGCAGAGACTACGAGCAGTACTTC.

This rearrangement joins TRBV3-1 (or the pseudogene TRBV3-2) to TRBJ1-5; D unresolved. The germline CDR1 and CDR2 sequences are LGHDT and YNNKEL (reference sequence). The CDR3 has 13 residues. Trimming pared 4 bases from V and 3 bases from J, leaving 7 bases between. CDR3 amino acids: CASSLSTNQPQHF. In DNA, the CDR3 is TGTGCCAGCAGCCTTAGTACCAATCAGCCCCAGCATTTT.

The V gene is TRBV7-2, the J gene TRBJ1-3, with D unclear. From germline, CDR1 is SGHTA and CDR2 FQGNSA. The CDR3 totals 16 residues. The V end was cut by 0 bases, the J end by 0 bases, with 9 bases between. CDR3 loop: CASSLARASSGNTIYF. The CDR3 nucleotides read TGTGCCAGCAGCTTAGCGCGGGCGAGCTCTGGAAACACCATATATTTT.

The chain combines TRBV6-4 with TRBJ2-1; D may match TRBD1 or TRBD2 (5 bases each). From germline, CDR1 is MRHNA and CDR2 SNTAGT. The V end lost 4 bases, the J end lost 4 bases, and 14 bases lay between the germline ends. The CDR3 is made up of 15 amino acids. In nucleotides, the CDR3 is TGTGCCAGCAGTGGATCCCGGGACGGATACAATGAGCAGTTCTTC. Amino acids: CASSGSRDGYNEQFF.

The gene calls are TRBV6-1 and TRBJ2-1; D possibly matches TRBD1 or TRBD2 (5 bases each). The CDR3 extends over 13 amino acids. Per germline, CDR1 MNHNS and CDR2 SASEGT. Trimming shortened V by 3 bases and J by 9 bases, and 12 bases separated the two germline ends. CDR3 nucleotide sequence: TGTGCCAGCAGTGAGAGGATGGGGACTGAGCAGTTCTTC. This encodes CASSERMGTEQFF.

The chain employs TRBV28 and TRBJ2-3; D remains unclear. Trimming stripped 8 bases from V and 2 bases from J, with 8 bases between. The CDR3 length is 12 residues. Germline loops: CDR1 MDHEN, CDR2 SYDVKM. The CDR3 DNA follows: TGTGCCAGCCTAGGGTACACAGATACGCAGTATTTT. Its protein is CASLGYTDTQYF.

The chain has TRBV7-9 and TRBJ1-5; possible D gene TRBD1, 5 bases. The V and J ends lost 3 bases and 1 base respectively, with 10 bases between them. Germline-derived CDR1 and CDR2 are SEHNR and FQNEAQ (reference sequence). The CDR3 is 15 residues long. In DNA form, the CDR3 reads TGTGCCAGCAGCTTTGGGGGGGTAAGCAATCAGCCCCAGCATTTT. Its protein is CASSFGGVSNQPQHF.

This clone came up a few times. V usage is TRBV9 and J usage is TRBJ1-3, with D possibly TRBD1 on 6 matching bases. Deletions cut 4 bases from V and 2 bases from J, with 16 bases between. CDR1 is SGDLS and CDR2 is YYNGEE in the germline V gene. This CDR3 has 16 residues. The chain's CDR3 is CASSLNQGSPGNTIYF. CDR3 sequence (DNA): TGTGCCAGCAGCTTAAATCAGGGGTCGCCTGGAAACACCATATATTTT.

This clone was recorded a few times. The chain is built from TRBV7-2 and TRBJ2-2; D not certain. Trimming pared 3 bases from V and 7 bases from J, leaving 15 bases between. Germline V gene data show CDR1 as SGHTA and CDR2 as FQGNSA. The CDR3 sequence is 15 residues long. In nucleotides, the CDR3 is TGTGCCAGCAGCTTCACTTCCGGCAGCCTCGGGGAGCTGTTTTTT. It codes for CASSFTSGSLGELFF.

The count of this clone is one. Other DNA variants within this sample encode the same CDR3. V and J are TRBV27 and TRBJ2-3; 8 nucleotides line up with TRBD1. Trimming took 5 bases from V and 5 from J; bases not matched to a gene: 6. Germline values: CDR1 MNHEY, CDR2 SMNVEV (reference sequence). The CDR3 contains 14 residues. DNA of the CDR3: TGTGCCAGCAGTCCCCGGACAGGGCAAGATACGCAGTATTTT. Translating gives CASSPRTGQDTQYF.

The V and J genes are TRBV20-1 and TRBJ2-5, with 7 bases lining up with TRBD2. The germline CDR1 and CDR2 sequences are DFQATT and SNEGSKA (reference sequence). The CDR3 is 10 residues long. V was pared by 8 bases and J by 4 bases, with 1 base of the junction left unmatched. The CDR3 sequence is CSIAGETQYF. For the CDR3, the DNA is TGCAGTATAGCGGGAGAGACCCAGTACTTC.

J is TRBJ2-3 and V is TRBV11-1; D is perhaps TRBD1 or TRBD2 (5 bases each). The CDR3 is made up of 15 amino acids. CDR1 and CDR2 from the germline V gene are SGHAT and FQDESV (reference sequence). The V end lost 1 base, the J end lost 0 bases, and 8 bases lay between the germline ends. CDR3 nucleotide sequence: TGTGCCAGCAGCTTAGGGGGGATTAGCACAGATACGCAGTATTTT. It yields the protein CASSLGGISTDTQYF.

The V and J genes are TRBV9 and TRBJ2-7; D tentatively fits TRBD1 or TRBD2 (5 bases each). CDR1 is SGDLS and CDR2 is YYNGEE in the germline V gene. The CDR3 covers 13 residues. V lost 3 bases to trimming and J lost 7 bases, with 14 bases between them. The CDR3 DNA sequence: TGTGCCAGCAGCGCCACCAATGAGGGGGAGCAGTACTTC. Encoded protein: CASSATNEGEQYF. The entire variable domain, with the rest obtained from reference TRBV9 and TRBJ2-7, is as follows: DSGVTQTPKHLITATGQRVTLRCSPRSGDLSVYWYQQSLDQGLQFLIQYYNGEERAKGNILERFSAQQFPDLHSELNLSSLELGDSALYFCASSATNEGEQYFGPGTRLTVT.

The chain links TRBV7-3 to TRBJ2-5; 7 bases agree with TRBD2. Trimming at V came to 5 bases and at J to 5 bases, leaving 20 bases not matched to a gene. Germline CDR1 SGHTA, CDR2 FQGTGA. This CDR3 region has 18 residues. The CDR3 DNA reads TGTGCCAGCAGCCCTTTAGGAGCGGGAAGATTCCGGTGGGAGACCCAGTACTTC. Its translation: CASSPLGAGRFRWETQYF.

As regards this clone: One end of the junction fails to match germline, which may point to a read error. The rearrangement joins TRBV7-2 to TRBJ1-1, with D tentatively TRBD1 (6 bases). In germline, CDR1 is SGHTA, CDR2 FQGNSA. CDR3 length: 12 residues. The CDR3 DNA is TGTGCCAGCAGCAGCGGGGGGCGGCAGCAGGTCTTT. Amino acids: CASSSGGRQQVF.

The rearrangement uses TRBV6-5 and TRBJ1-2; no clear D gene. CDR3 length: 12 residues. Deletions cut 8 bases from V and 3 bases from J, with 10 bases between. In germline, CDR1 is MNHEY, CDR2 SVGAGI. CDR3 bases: TGTGCCAGCTCACAGTCTTACTATGGCTACACCTTC. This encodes CASSQSYYGYTF.